This T cell receptor beta chain was retrieved from a study of blood T cell repertoires in COVID-19. Those enrolled in Seattle joined during active infection and were followed longitudinally afterward. TCRdb's copy holds only in-frame clones and misses some; the assay was immunoSEQ multiplex PCR. Of 350,000 to 450,000 clones listed, approximately 89% are singletons. Sequenced material: peripheral blood. The source is a woman aged 55-70 years with COVID-19, enrolled during active disease.

The CDR3 DNA reads as TGCGCCAGCAGCTTTAGCCTCCCGAACACTGAAGCTTTCTTT. It codes for CASSFSLPNTEAFF. The chain links TRBV5-1 to TRBJ1-1, with D unresolved. Trimming stripped 2 bases from V and 1 base from J, with 9 bases between. The germline CDR1 and CDR2 sequences are SGHRS and YFSETQ. The CDR3 spans 14 residues. Together with reference TRBV5-1 and TRBJ1-1, the CDR3 gives the full variable domain: KAGVTQTPRYLIKTRGQQVTLSCSPISGHRSVSWYQQTPGQGLQFLFEYFSETQRNKGNFPGRFSGRQFSNSRSEMNVSTLELGDSALYLCASSFSLPNTEAFFGQGTRLTVV.